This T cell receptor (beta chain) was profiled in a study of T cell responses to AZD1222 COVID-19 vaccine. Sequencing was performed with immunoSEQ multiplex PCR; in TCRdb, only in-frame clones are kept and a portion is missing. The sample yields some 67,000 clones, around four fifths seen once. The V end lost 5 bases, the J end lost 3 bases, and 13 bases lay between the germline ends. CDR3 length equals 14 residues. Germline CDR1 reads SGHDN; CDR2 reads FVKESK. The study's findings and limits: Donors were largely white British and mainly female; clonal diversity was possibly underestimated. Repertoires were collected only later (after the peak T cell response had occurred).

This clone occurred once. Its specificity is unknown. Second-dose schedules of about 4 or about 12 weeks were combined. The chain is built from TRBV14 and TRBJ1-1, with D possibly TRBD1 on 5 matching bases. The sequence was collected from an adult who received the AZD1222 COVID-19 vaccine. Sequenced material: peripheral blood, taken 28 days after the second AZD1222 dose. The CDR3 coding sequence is TGTGCCAGCAGCGTCAGGGTTCGGGACACTGAAGCTTTCTTT. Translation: CASSVRVRDTEAFF.